The subject of this entry is one T cell receptor beta chain. Study processing details: Quantification of nucleated cells was approximated via reference gene primer amplification. Profiled with immunoSEQ multiplex PCR; TCRdb holds only in-frame clones, not every one. Clone size and the V and J calls come from that table; the DNA yielded D and trimming. The table has 120,000 to 150,000 clones, about 85% seen once. This sample was included in a study of blood T cell repertoires in COVID-19. Study background: Collection of acute and convalescent COVID-19 samples took place in the United States, Italy and Spain. From T cells, B-cell-depleted T cells, or PBMCs came the material, which was cDNA or gDNA.

Sample: peripheral blood. This clonotype was obtained from a human donor with acute or convalescent COVID-19. The donor label of this sample is uncertain.

Here the CDR3 reads CASSLTATNTGELFF. The CDR3 DNA is TGTGCCAGCAGTCTGACAGCCACGAACACCGGGGAGCTGTTTTTT. This sequence joins TRBV6-5 and TRBJ2-2; perhaps TRBD1 as D (5 bases). The CDR3 runs to 15 residues. The V gene lost 5 bases and the J gene lost 0 bases, with 10 bases spanning the gap. Germline CDR1 MNHEY, CDR2 SVGAGI.